Shown below are 7 T cell receptor beta chains from a single sample sequenced in a study of CD8 T cells in ankylosing spondylitis. Study-wide results and limits: Eight highly homologous variants made up a TCR beta motif, and this motif appeared characteristic of ankylosing spondylitis blood.

The antigens for these receptors are not known. TCRdb redid the calling of the 5' RACE reads with MiXCR, one entry per CDR3 protein. This repertoire shows under 550,000 distinct CDR3 sequences, 25% to 30% found once; its top ten account for about 1%. Input material: blood, either unsorted or a sorted T cell fraction (not recorded which). The source of these receptors is a male donor with ankylosing spondylitis.

The V gene is TRBV18, the J gene TRBJ1-5; 10 positions agree with TRBD1. CDR3 length: 16 amino acids. Looked up from germline, CDR1 is KGHSH and CDR2 is LQKENI. The V gene end was trimmed by 3 bases and the J gene end by 3 bases; junction bases not matched to a gene: 5. This CDR3 reads CASSPGGTGVNQPQHF. CDR3 bases: TGTGCCAGCTCACCCGGTGGGACAGGGGTCAATCAGCCCCAGCATTTT.

V is TRBV2 and J is TRBJ2-3, with D maybe TRBD1 (6 bases). The ends were cut back, 7 bases at V and 6 bases at J, with 17 bases in the middle. This CDR3 comprises 14 residues. CDR1 is SNHLY and CDR2 is FYNNEI in the germline V gene. The CDR3, as DNA: TGTGCCAGCAAAAGGGACACCAACAAGGATACGCAGTATTTT. Its translation is CASKRDTNKDTQYF.

This clonotype was seen a few times. DNA of the CDR3: TGTGCCAGCAGTCTCCGAGGGAGCGCCGGAGAGCAGTTCTTC. This sequence encodes CASSLRGSAGEQFF. This chain uses TRBV27 with TRBJ2-1; a possible D gene is TRBD2 (5 bases). Germline V CDR1 and CDR2: MNHEY, SMNVEV (reference sequence). Trimming took 5 bases from V and 10 from J, leaving 18 bases between them. The CDR3 length is 14 residues.

The chain carries TRBV20-1 and TRBJ2-3, with 7 bases identical to TRBD2. Germline loops: CDR1 DFQATT, CDR2 SNEGSKA (reference sequence). The junction had 6 bases not matched to a gene; V was cut back by 3 bases and J by 3 bases. The CDR3 loop spans 14 amino acids. The CDR3 DNA is TGCAGTGCTAGTTCCAGCGGGATTACAGATACGCAGTATTTT. As protein: CSASSSGITDTQYF.

J is TRBJ2-1 and V is TRBV7-2, with TRBD2 matching 7 bases. J lost 9 bases, V lost 5 bases, and 7 bases had no gene match. CDR1 SGHTA and CDR2 FQGNSA come from the germline V gene. The CDR3 sequence is 13 residues long. The DNA for the CDR3 is TGTGCCAGCAGCCCCACTAGGGAGGGTGAGCAGTTCTTC. As protein: CASSPTREGEQFF.

This clonotype was recorded a few times. The DNA of the CDR3 is TGCGCCAGCAGCTTGGCCTATACCGGGACAGGGAGTCGCTACACCTTC. Translation gives CASSLAYTGTGSRYTF. This rearrangement joins TRBV5-1 to TRBJ1-2, with TRBD1 matching over 9 bases. The junction had 12 bases not matched to a gene; V was cut back by 0 bases and J by 9 bases. CDR1 and CDR2 from the germline V gene are SGHRS and YFSETQ. The CDR3 length is 16 residues.

This clonotype has only a few counts. The gene calls are TRBV20-1 and TRBJ2-5, with a tentative D call TRBD1 (5 bases). This CDR3 is built from 13 residues. Germline V gives CDR1 DFQATT, CDR2 SNEGSKA (reference sequence). Trimming removed 6 bases from V and 2 bases from J, with 13 bases in between. Here the CDR3 reads CSALDSAQETQYF. The CDR3 nucleotides are TGCAGTGCCCTAGACAGCGCACAAGAGACCCAGTACTTC.